This TCR beta chain derives from a study of response to subunit inactivated influenza vaccine. Notes on the study in general: The authors suggested that every seasonal influenza vaccination recruits few new T cells.

This CDR3 region has 16 residues. Germline CDR1 and CDR2: SQVTM and ANQGSEA. The junction had 13 bases not matched to a gene; V was cut back by 2 bases and J by 7 bases. TCRdb passed the RT-PCR reads through MiXCR, listing each CDR3 protein once. The sample has 600,000 to 850,000 distinct CDR3 sequences; 13% to 15% are singletons. Regarding this clonotype: Its target is not known. A much larger clone lies a single base off, so this may be a read error.

The V gene is TRBV29-1, the J gene TRBJ2-3, with 9 bases matching TRBD1. The origin of this receptor is a man aged 45-60 years who received an inactivated influenza vaccine. The input for sequencing was PBMCs from blood, taken approximately 15 days before vaccination. The CDR3 sequence: CSVEWGRTGVVYTQYF. CDR3 nucleotide sequence: TGCAGCGTTGAATGGGGGCGGACAGGGGTTGTATATACGCAGTATTTT.